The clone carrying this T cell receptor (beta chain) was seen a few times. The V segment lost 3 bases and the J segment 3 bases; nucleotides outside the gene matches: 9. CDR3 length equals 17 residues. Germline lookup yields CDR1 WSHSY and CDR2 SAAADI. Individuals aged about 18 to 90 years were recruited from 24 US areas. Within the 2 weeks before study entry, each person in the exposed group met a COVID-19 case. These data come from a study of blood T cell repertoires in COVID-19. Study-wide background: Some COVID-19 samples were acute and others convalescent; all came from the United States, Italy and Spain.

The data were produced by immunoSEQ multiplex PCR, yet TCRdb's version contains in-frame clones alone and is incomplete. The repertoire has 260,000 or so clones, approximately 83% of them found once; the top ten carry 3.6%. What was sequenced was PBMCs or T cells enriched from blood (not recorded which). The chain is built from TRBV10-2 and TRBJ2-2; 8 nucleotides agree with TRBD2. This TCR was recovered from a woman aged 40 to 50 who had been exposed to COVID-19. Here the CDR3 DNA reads TGCGCCAGCAGTGAAGGGTGGGGACTAGGATACACCGGGGAGCTGTTTTTT. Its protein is CASSEGWGLGYTGELFF.